These 17 T cell receptor beta chains originate from one sample sequenced in a study of blood T cell repertoires in COVID-19. TCRdb keeps only in-frame clones here, not all; method: immunoSEQ multiplex PCR. The table shows roughly 60,000 clones, with more than 65% occurring only once. Sequenced material: peripheral blood. These receptors came from a human donor in a cohort sampled during active COVID-19.

Concerning this clone itself: Other DNA sequences in the same sample also yield this CDR3. The rearrangement links TRBV2 to TRBJ1-2, with D perhaps TRBD1 (6 bases). Trimming removed 5 bases from V and 4 bases from J, with 11 bases in between. From germline, CDR1 is SNHLY and CDR2 FYNNEI. This CDR3 is built from 13 residues. In DNA form, the CDR3 reads TGTGCCAGCAGTCTAGACAGGTCCTATGGCTACACCTTC. Amino acids: CASSLDRSYGYTF.

In its sample, this clone was seen a few times. This rearrangement joins TRBV19 to TRBJ1-1; TRBD1 matches at 7 bases. The V gene end was trimmed by 4 bases and the J gene end by 3 bases; junction bases not matched to a gene: 23. This CDR3 is 20 amino acids long. Germline CDR1 LNHDA, CDR2 SQIVND (reference sequence). The CDR3 DNA reads as TGTGCCAGTAGTACCGTCAACCCCGACAGGGCGGTTAATTATTACACTGAAGCTTTCTTT. This translates into CASSTVNPDRAVNYYTEAFF.

This clone was counted only a few times. This sequence joins TRBV19 and TRBJ2-6, with unresolved D. V was clipped by 9 bases and J by 3 bases, with 18 bases between them. CDR1 is LNHDA, CDR2 SQIVND, per germline (reference sequence). This CDR3 spans 16 amino acids. The CDR3 coding sequence is TGTGCCAGCCACGCAGTCTGGCACCGTGGGGCCAACGTCCTGACTTTC. Its protein is CASHAVWHRGANVLTF.

The chain is built from TRBV11-2 and TRBJ1-2; 10 nucleotides agree with TRBD1. CDR3 length equals 14 residues. The trim removed 5 bases at V and 7 bases at J, leaving 7 bases unmatched. Germline V CDR1 and CDR2: SGHAT, FQNNGV. The CDR3: CASSLGDRGGGYTF. In DNA, the CDR3 is TGTGCCAGCAGCCTCGGGGACAGGGGAGGTGGCTACACCTTC.

This clone has only a few counts. The rearrangement uses TRBV5-1 and TRBJ1-1, with 10 bases matching TRBD1. This CDR3 has 13 residues. The germline CDR1 and CDR2 sequences are SGHRS and YFSETQ. Trimming cost V 3 bases and J 6 bases; bases outside gene matches: 2. The CDR3, as DNA: TGCGCCAGCAGCTGGGGGACAGGGGCTGAAGCTTTCTTT. The encoded protein is CASSWGTGAEAFF.

This clone has only one observation. The CDR3 sequence: CASSLAGGADTQYF. CDR3 in DNA: TGTGCCAGCAGCTTAGCGGGGGGCGCAGATACGCAGTATTTT. V and J are TRBV5-6 and TRBJ2-3; 9 nucleotides line up with TRBD2. The CDR3 has 14 residues. V shed 2 bases, J shed 4 bases, and the junction held 2 bases outside the gene matches. Germline values: CDR1 SGHDT, CDR2 YYEEEE.

To note about this clone: Relative to the germline gene, one junction end is altered; a read error may explain this. This chain connects TRBV7-7 to TRBJ2-5; weak D call: TRBD2 (5 bases). This CDR3 has 14 amino acids. Germline V gene sequence: CDR1 SSHAT, CDR2 FNYEAQ (reference sequence). Here the CDR3 DNA reads TGTGCTAGCAGCTTAGACTACAACCAAGAGACCCAGTACTTC. Translation gives CASSLDYNQETQYF. The full variable domain, with the rest looked up from reference TRBV7-7 and TRBJ2-5, is GAGVSQSPRYKVTKRGQDVTLRCDPISSHATLYWYQQALGQGPEFLTYFNYEAQPDKSGLPSDRFSAERPEGSISTLTIQRTEQRDSAMYRCASSLDYNQETQYFGPGTRLLVL.

The chain is built from TRBV11-2 and TRBJ2-5, with D hard to call. The CDR3 loop spans 16 amino acids. Germline CDR1 SGHAT, CDR2 FQNNGV. V dropped 1 base and J dropped 4 bases, with 16 bases sitting between them. CDR3 protein: CASSLAHGAASETQYF. The DNA of the CDR3 is TGTGCCAGCAGCTTAGCGCACGGTGCGGCATCAGAGACCCAGTACTTC.

The chain couples TRBV7-2 to TRBJ2-7; perhaps TRBD2 as D (6 bases). The CDR3 extends over 14 amino acids. Per the germline V gene, CDR1 is SGHTA and CDR2 is FQGNSA. Trimming pared 2 bases from V and 0 bases from J, leaving 8 bases between. The CDR3 DNA follows: TGTGCCAGCAGCTTATACGGGAGCTCCTACGAGCAGTACTTC. This translates into CASSLYGSSYEQYF.

This clone has a handful of counts. The genes are TRBV4-2 and TRBJ1-5, with a tentative D call TRBD1 (5 bases). V lost 0 bases to trimming and J lost 7 bases, with 10 bases between them. The V gene's germline CDR1 is LGHNA and CDR2 YNFKEQ. The CDR3 consists of 14 residues. CDR3: CASSQEEGNQPQHF. CDR3 DNA: TGTGCCAGCAGCCAAGAGGAGGGGAACCAGCCCCAGCATTTT.

The gene calls are TRBV9 and TRBJ2-3; D call uncertain. This CDR3 contains 15 residues. V lost 2 bases and J lost 4, with 14 bases in between. Per germline, CDR1 SGDLS and CDR2 YYNGEE. The CDR3 protein is CASSVLSLGPDTQYF. DNA of the CDR3: TGTGCCAGCAGCGTCCTCTCCCTTGGGCCAGATACGCAGTATTTT.

The V and J genes are TRBV7-8 and TRBJ2-5; 12 nucleotides align to TRBD1. J gave up 4 bases and V 5 bases, and 11 bases lay outside the gene matches. CDR1 and CDR2 from the germline V gene are SGHVS and FQNEAQ. The CDR3 contains 17 residues. CDR3 region: CASSRGTGGFQGETQYF. The CDR3 DNA reads as TGTGCCAGCAGCAGAGGGACAGGGGGCTTTCAAGGAGAGACCCAGTACTTC.

This chain uses TRBV28 with TRBJ1-1; 10 bases agree with TRBD1. This CDR3 has 14 residues. The V gene's germline CDR1 is MDHEN and CDR2 SYDVKM. Unmatched junction bases numbered 6, after V lost 7 bases and J lost 4 bases. This CDR3 is CASTTRQGATEAFF. The CDR3 DNA sequence: TGTGCCAGCACTACTCGACAGGGGGCCACTGAAGCTTTCTTT. The whole variable domain, filled in from reference TRBV28 and TRBJ1-1, reads DVKVTQSSRYLVKRTGEKVFLECVQDMDHENMFWYRQDPGLGLRLIYFSYDVKMKEKGDIPEGYSVSREKKERFSLILESASTNQTSMYLCASTTRQGATEAFFGQGTRLTVV.

The chain joins TRBV27 to TRBJ1-5; 9 positions agree with TRBD1. The CDR3 consists of 13 residues. Germline V gene data show CDR1 as MNHEY and CDR2 as SMNVEV (reference sequence). Trimming cost V 6 bases and J 7 bases; bases outside gene matches: 4. The CDR3 loop reads CASSRQGDQPQHF. The DNA of the CDR3 is TGTGCCAGCAGCCGACAGGGGGACCAGCCCCAGCATTTT.

The V gene is TRBV9, the J gene TRBJ1-5; 8 bases agree with TRBD1. This CDR3 is 14 amino acids long. Germline trimming cut 3 bases from V and 6 bases from J; bases unmatched to any gene: 5. Germline V gene data show CDR1 as SGDLS and CDR2 as YYNGEE. CDR3 protein: CASSADRVSQPQHF. As DNA, the CDR3 is TGTGCCAGCAGCGCGGACAGGGTAAGTCAGCCCCAGCATTTT.

This rearrangement joins TRBV11-1 to TRBJ2-5, with D maybe TRBD2 (6 bases). The V gene lost 5 bases and the J gene lost 5 bases, with 21 bases spanning the gap. The CDR3 covers 16 residues. The V gene's germline CDR1 is SGHAT and CDR2 FQDESV (reference sequence). CDR3 residues: CASSRRMGRDPETQYF. CDR3 nucleotide sequence: TGTGCCAGCAGCAGGCGCATGGGGCGGGATCCCGAGACCCAGTACTTC.

The V and J genes are TRBV29-1 and TRBJ1-1; 7 positions agree with TRBD1. The CDR3 runs to 15 residues. Trimming removed 4 bases from V and 3 bases from J; junction bases left unmatched: 11. Germline V lookup: CDR1 SQVTM, CDR2 ANQGSEA. The CDR3 nucleotides read TGCAGCGTTGGTAGGGGGCAGAGCCATTACACTGAAGCTTTCTTT. It yields the protein CSVGRGQSHYTEAFF.